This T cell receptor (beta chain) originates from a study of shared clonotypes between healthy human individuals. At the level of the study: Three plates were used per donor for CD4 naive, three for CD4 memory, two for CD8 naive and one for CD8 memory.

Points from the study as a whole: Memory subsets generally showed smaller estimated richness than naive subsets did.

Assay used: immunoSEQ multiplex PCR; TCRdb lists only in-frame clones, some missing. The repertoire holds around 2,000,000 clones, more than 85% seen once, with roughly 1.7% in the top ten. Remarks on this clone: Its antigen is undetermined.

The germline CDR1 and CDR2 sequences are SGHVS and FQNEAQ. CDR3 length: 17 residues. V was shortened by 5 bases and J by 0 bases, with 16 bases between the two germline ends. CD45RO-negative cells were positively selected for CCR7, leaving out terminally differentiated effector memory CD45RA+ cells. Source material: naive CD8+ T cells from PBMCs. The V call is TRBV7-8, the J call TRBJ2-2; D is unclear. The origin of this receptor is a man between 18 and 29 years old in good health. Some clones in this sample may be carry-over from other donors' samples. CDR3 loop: CASSQPDSFANTGELFF. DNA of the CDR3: TGTGCCAGCAGCCAACCGGATAGTTTCGCGAACACCGGGGAGCTGTTTTTT.